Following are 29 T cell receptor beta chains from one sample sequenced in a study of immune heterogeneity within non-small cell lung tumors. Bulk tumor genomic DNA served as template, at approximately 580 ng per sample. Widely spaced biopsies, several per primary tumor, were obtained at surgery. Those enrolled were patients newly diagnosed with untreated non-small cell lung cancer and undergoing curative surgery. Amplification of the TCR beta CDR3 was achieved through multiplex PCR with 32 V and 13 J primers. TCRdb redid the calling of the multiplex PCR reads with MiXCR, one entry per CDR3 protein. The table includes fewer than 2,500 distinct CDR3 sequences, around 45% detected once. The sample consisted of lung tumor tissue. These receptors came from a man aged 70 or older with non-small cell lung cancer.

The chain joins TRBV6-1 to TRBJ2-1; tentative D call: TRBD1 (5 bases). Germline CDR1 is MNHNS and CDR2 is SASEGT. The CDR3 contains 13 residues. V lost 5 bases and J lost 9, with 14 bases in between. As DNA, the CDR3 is TGTGCCAGCAGTTATGGCAGGGTCGGTGAGCAGTTCTTC. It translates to CASSYGRVGEQFF.

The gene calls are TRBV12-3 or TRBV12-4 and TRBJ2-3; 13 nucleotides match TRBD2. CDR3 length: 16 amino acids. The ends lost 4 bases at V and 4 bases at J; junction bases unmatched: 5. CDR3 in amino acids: CASSSWTSGSADTQYF. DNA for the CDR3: TGTGCCAGCAGTTCCTGGACTAGCGGGAGCGCAGATACGCAGTATTTT.

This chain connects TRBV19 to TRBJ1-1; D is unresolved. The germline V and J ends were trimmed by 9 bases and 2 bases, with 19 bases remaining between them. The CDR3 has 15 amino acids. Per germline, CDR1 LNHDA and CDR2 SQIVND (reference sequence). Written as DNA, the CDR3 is TGTGCCAGCCATACGAAGGTCATGGGTAACACTGAAGCTTTCTTT. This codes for CASHTKVMGNTEAFF.

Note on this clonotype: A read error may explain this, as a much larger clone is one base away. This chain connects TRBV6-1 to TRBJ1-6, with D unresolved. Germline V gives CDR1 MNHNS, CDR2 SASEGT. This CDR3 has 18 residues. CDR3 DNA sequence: TGTGGCAGCAGTGAAGCGCGTGCTGGAGCCTGGCTTGCTTCACCCCTCCACTTT. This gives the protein CGSSEARAGAWLASPLHF.

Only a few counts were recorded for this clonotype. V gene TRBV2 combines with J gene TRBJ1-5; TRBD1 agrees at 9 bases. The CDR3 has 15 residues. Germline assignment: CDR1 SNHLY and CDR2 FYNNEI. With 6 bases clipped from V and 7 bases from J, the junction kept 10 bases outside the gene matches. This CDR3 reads CASRAGGQGRQPQHF. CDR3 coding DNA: TGTGCCAGCAGGGCGGGTGGACAGGGGCGGCAGCCCCAGCATTTT.

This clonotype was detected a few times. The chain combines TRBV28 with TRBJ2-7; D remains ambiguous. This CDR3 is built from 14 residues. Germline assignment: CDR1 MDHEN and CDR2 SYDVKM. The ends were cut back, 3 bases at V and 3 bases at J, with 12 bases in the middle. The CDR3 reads CASSFADNSYEQYF. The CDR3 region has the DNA TGTGCCAGCAGTTTTGCCGACAATAGCTACGAGCAGTACTTC.

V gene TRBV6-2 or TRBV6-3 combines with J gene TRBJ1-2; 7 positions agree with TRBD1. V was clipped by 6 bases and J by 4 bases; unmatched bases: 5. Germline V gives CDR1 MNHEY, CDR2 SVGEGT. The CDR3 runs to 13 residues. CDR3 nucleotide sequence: TGTGCCAGCAGCACCGGGACAGCCTATGGCTACACCTTC. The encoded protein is CASSTGTAYGYTF.

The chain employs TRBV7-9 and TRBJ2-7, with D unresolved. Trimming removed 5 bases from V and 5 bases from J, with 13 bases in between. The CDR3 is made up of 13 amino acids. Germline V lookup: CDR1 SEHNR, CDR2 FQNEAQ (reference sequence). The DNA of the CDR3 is TGTGCCAGCAGCCGCCGATCCTCACACGAGCAGTACTTC. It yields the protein CASSRRSSHEQYF.

In nucleotides, the CDR3 is TGTGCCAGCAGTGAATATAGGTCGGCAACTAATGAAAAACTGTTTTTT. Translated, it gives CASSEYRSATNEKLFF. The rearrangement links TRBV6-1 to TRBJ1-4; no definite D call. The CDR3 loop spans 16 amino acids. Trimming left V 2 bases short and J 0 bases short, with 10 bases between. Germline V CDR1 and CDR2: MNHNS, SASEGT.

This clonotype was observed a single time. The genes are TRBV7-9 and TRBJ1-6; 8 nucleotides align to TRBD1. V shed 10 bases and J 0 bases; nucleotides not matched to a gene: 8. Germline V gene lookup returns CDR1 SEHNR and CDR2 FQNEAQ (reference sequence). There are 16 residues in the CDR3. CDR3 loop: CATQKTGDSYNSPLHF. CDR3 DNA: TGTGCCACCCAAAAGACAGGGGACTCCTATAATTCACCCCTCCACTTT.

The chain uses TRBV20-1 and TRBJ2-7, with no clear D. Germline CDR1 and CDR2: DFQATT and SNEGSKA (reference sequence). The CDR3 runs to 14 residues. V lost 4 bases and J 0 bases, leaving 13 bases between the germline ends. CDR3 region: CSATGWASSYEQYF. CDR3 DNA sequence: TGCAGTGCTACCGGATGGGCTAGCTCCTACGAGCAGTACTTC.

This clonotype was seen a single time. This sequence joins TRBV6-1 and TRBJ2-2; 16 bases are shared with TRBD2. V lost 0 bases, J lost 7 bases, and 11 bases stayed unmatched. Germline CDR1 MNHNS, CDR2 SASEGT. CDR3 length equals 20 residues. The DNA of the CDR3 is TGTGCCAGCAGTGAAGCCCCCGTGGGACTAGCGGGAGGGCCCGACGGGGAGCTGTTTTTT. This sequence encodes CASSEAPVGLAGGPDGELFF.

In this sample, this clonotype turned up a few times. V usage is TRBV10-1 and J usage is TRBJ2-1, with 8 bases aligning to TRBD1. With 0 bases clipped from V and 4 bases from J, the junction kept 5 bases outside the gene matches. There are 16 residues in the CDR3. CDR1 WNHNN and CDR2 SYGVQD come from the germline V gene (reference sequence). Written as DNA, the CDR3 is TGCGCCAGCAGTGAGTCCGGACAGGGCAGGTACAATGAGCAGTTCTTC. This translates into CASSESGQGRYNEQFF.

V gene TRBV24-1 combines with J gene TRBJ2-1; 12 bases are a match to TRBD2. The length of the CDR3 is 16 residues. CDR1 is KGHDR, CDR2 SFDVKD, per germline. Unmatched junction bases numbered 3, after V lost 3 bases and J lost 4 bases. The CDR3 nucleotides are TGTGCCACCAGTGATCCACTAGCGGGAGGATACAATGAGCAGTTCTTC. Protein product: CATSDPLAGGYNEQFF.

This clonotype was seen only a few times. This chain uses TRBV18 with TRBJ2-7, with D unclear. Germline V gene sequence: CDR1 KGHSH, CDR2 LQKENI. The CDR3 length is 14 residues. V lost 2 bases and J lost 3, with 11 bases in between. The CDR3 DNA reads TGTGCCAGCTCACCATCGGGTAAGAACTACGAGCAGTACTTC. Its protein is CASSPSGKNYEQYF.

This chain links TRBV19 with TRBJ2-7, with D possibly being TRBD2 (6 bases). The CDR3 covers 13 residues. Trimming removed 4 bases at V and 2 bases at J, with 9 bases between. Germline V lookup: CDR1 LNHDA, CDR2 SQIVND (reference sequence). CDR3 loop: CASSRTITYEQYF. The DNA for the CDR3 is TGTGCCAGTAGTAGGACTATCACCTACGAGCAGTACTTC.

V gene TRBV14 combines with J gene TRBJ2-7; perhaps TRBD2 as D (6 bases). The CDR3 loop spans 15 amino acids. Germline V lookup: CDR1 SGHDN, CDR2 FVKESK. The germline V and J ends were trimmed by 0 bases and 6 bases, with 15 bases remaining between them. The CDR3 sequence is CASSQDWAGRREQYF. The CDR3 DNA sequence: TGTGCCAGCAGCCAAGATTGGGCAGGGAGGCGCGAGCAGTACTTC.

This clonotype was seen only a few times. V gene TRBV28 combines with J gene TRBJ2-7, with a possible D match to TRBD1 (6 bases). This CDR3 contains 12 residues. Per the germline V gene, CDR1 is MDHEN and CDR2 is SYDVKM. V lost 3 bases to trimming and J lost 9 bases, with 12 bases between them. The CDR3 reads CASSLGTPGQYF. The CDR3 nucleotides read TGTGCCAGCAGTTTGGGGACACCCGGGCAGTACTTC.

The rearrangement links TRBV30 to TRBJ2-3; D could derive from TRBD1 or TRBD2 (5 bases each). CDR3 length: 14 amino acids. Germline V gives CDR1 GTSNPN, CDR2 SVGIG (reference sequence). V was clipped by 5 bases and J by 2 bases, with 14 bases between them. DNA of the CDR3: TGTGCCTGGTCAGGCGAGGGGCTCACAGATACGCAGTATTTT. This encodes CAWSGEGLTDTQYF.

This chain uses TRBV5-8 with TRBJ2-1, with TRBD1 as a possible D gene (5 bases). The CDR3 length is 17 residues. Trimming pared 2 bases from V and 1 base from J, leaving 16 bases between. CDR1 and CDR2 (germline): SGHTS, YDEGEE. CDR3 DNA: TGTGCCAGCAGCTTCCATCACTCAGACAGTTCCTACAATGAGCAGTTCTTC. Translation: CASSFHHSDSSYNEQFF.

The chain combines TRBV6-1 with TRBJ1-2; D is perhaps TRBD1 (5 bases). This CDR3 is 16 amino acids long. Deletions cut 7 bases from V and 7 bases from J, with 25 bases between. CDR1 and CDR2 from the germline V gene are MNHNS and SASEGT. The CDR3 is CASTHQGGARAGGYTF. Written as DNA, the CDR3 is TGTGCCAGCACCCACCAAGGAGGGGCGCGGGCCGGTGGCTACACCTTC.

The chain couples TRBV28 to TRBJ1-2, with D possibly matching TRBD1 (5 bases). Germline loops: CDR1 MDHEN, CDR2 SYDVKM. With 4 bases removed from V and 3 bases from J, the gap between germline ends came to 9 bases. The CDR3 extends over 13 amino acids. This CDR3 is CASSYQGDYGYTF. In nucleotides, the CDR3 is TGTGCCAGCAGTTACCAGGGCGACTATGGCTACACCTTC.

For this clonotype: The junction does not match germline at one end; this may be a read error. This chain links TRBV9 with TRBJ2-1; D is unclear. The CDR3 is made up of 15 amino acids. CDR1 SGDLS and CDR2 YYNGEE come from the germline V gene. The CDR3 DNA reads TGTGCCAACAGCGCACAAGCGAACTCCTACAATGAGCAGTTCTTC. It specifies CANSAQANSYNEQFF.

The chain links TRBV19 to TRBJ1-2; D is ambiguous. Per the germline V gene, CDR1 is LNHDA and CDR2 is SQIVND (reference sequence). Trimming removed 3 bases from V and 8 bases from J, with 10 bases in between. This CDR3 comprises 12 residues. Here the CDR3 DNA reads TGTGCCAGTAGTATCCCCGGGCAAGGCTACACCTTC. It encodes CASSIPGQGYTF.

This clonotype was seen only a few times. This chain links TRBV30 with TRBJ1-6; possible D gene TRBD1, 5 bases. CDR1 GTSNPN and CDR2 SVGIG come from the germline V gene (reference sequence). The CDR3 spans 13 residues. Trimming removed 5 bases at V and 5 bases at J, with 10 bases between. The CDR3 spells CAWAQGNNSPLHF. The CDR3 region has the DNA TGTGCCTGGGCTCAGGGAAATAATTCACCCCTCCACTTT.

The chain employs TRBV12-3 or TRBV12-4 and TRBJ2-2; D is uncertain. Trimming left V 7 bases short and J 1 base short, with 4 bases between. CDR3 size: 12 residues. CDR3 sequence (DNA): TGTGCCAGCACCCAGAACACCGGGGAGCTGTTTTTT. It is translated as CASTQNTGELFF.

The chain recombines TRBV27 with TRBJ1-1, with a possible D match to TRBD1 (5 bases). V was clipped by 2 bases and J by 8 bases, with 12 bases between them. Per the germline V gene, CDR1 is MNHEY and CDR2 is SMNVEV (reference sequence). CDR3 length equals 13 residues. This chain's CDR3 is CASSLAAGNEAFF. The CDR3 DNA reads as TGTGCCAGCAGTTTAGCAGCAGGGAACGAAGCTTTCTTT.

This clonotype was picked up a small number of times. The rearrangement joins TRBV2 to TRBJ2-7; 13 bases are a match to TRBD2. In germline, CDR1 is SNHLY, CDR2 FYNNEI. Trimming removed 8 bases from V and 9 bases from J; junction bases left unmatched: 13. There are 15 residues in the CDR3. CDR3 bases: TGTGCCAGCGGCGACGGGACTAGCGGGGTCGTGACGCAGTACTTC. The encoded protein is CASGDGTSGVVTQYF.

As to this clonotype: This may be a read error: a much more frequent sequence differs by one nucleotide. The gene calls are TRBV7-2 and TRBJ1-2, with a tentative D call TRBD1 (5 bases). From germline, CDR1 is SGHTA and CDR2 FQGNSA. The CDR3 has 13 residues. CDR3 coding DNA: TGTGTCACCACGTTGGGGGGGAACTATGGCTACACCTTC. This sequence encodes CVTTLGGNYGYTF. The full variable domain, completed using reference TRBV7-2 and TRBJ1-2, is GAGVSQSPSNKVTEKGKDVELRCDPISGHTALYWYRQSLGQGLEFLIYFQGNSAPDKSGLPSDRFSAERTGGSVSTLTIQRTQQEDSAVYLCVTTLGGNYGYTFGSGTRLTVV.